These T cell receptor beta chains were read from a single sample in a study of cytomegalovirus exposure and HLA in healthy donors. Data came from immunoSEQ multiplex PCR; TCRdb stores just in-frame clones and leaves some out. The sample has some 130,000 clones, 65% to 85% seen once. Sequenced material: PBMCs. These receptors all stem from a boy aged 5-17 years in good health and CMV-seronegative. The CDR3 runs from the conserved cysteine through the conserved F or W. The D gene is left open where the match is weak. Clone size appears in some rows only: once, few, many, or a class for an expanded clone.

j_gene: TRBJ2-7
d_gene: TRBD2
abundance: NA
v_gene: TRBV18
CDR3aa: CASSPVGLAVSYEQYF
CDR3nt: TGTGCCAGCTCACCTGTTGGACTAGCGGTTTCCTACGAGCAGTACTTC

j_gene: TRBJ1-2
d_gene: TRBD1
abundance: NA
v_gene: TRBV19
CDR3aa: CASGTGSGYGYTF
CDR3nt: TGTGCCAGTGGGACAGGGTCGGGCTATGGCTACACCTTC

j_gene: TRBJ2-1
d_gene: TRBD2
abundance: few
v_gene: TRBV5-4
CDR3aa: CASSPGTSGYSYNEQFF
CDR3nt: TGTGCCAGCAGCCCCGGGACTAGCGGCTATTCCTACAATGAGCAGTTCTTC

j_gene: TRBJ2-3
d_gene: TRBD2
abundance: once
v_gene: TRBV2
CDR3aa: CASRGGEPDTQYF
CDR3nt: TGTGCCAGCAGGGGAGGGGAGCCAGATACGCAGTATTTT

j_gene: TRBJ2-7
d_gene: NA
abundance: few
v_gene: TRBV13
CDR3aa: CASSPRQSYEQYF
CDR3nt: TGTGCCAGCAGCCCCCGCCAGTCATACGAGCAGTACTTC

j_gene: TRBJ2-1
d_gene: TRBD1
abundance: NA
v_gene: TRBV29-1
CDR3aa: CSVSDRDYEQFF
CDR3nt: TGCAGCGTTAGCGACAGGGATTATGAGCAGTTCTTC

j_gene: TRBJ1-2
d_gene: NA
abundance: NA
v_gene: TRBV2
CDR3aa: CASARGLNYGYTF
CDR3nt: TGTGCCAGCGCTAGGGGCTTAAACTATGGCTACACCTTC

j_gene: TRBJ2-3
d_gene: NA
abundance: NA
v_gene: TRBV12-5
CDR3aa: CASGLAGITDTQYF
CDR3nt: TGTGCTAGTGGTTTAGCGGGTATCACAGATACGCAGTATTTT

j_gene: TRBJ1-2
d_gene: NA
abundance: NA
v_gene: TRBV5-6
CDR3aa: CASSQETEFNYGYTF
CDR3nt: TGTGCCAGCAGCCAAGAGACGGAGTTTAACTATGGCTACACCTTC

j_gene: TRBJ2-7
d_gene: NA
abundance: NA
v_gene: TRBV7-9
CDR3aa: CASSFGTRVYEQYF
CDR3nt: TGTGCCAGCAGCTTTGGGACACGAGTCTACGAGCAGTACTTC

j_gene: TRBJ1-2
d_gene: TRBD1
abundance: NA
v_gene: TRBV19
CDR3aa: CASSSGTDGGYTF
CDR3nt: TGTGCCAGTAGTAGTGGGACAGATGGCGGCTACACCTTC

j_gene: TRBJ2-1
d_gene: TRBD2
abundance: NA
v_gene: TRBV4-1
CDR3aa: CASSQVGLAGSSSYNEQFF
CDR3nt: TGCGCCAGCAGCCAAGTTGGGCTAGCGGGCTCCAGCTCCTACAATGAGCAGTTCTTC

j_gene: TRBJ2-7
d_gene: TRBD2
abundance: NA
v_gene: TRBV11-3
CDR3aa: CASRRRAGGPWEQYF
CDR3nt: TGTGCCAGCAGGAGAAGGGCGGGAGGGCCGTGGGAGCAGTACTTC